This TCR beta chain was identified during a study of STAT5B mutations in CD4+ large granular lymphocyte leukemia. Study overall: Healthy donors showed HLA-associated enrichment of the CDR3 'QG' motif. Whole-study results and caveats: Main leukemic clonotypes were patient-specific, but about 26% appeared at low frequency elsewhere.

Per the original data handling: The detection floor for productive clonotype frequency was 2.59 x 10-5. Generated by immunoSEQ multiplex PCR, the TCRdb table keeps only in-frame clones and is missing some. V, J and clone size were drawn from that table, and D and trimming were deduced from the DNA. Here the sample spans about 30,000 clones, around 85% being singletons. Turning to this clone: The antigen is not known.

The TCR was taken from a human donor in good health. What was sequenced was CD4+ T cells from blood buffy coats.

The CDR3 DNA sequence: TGCGCCAGCAGCTATGGGACCGTATCCCCGAACACTGAAGCTTTCTTT. Amino acid sequence: CASSYGTVSPNTEAFF. V gene TRBV5-1 combines with J gene TRBJ1-1; possible D gene TRBD1, 5 bases. Germline V gene data show CDR1 as SGHRS and CDR2 as YFSETQ. V dropped 3 bases and J dropped 1 base, with 16 bases sitting between them. The CDR3 consists of 16 residues.